The 28 T cell receptor beta chains reported below all come from one sample, sequenced in a study of patients and donors after allogeneic stem cell transplantation. One entry per CDR3 protein results from TCRdb running MiXCR on the RT-PCR reads. The table lists approximately 170,000 distinct CDR3 sequences, about 24% of them singletons. Sequencing input: blood, either unsorted or a sorted T cell fraction (not recorded which). The origin of the receptors is a human donor who was either an allogeneic HSCT recipient or a stem cell or donor lymphocyte infusion donor (not recorded which). It is not recorded whose cells these are; they may come from a transplant donor.

This clonotype was detected many times. The chain uses TRBV5-1 and TRBJ1-3; D uncertain. The V end lost 5 bases, the J end lost 0 bases, and 6 bases lay between the germline ends. The CDR3 contains 13 residues. Germline CDR1 is SGHRS and CDR2 is YFSETQ. The CDR3: CASSLDSGNTIYF. The CDR3 nucleotides are TGCGCCAGCAGTCTAGACTCTGGAAACACCATATATTTT.

DNA of the CDR3: TGTGCCAGCAGTACTCGACAGATTGCAACTAATGAAAAACTGTTTTTT. Amino acids: CASSTRQIATNEKLFF. The chain recombines TRBV6-6 with TRBJ1-4; TRBD1 is a possible D gene (5 bases). Germline V gene data show CDR1 as MNHNY and CDR2 as SVGAGI (reference sequence). There are 16 residues in the CDR3. The ends were cut back, 5 bases at V and 0 bases at J, with 13 bases in the middle.

The chain joins TRBV21-1 to TRBJ2-2. TRBV21-1 is flagged as a pseudogene. The length of the CDR3 is 16 residues. CDR3 in DNA: TGTGCCAGCAGCAAGGCTACGGGGTCGAACACCGGGGAGCTGTTTTTT. This encodes CASSKATGSNTGELFF.

The sample holds many counts of this clonotype. This rearrangement joins TRBV24-1 to TRBJ1-6; tentative D call: TRBD1 (6 bases). Germline values: CDR1 KGHDR, CDR2 SFDVKD. The V and J ends lost 9 bases and 10 bases respectively, with 15 bases between them. The CDR3 is made up of 13 amino acids. The CDR3 coding sequence is TGTGCCACCCAGGCGGACAGAGACTCACCCCTCCACTTT. It codes for CATQADRDSPLHF.

This clonotype was observed at least ten times. The rearrangement joins TRBV29-1 to TRBJ1-5, with 10 bases fitting TRBD1. CDR1 is SQVTM and CDR2 is ANQGSEA in the germline V gene. CDR3 length: 15 amino acids. V gave up 4 bases and J gave up 3 bases; unmatched junction bases: 6. CDR3 DNA: TGCAGCGTTGTTGAGACAGGGGGCCCCAATCAGCCCCAGCATTTT. Translated: CSVVETGGPNQPQHF.

This clonotype was counted at least ten times. V is TRBV12-3 or TRBV12-4 and J is TRBJ1-3; no definite D call. The V end was cut by 5 bases, the J end by 0 bases, with 5 bases between. The CDR3 has 13 amino acids. CDR3 nucleotides: TGTGCCAGCAGTCGGATCTCTGGAAACACCATATATTTT. Protein: CASSRISGNTIYF.

J is TRBJ2-5 and V is TRBV4-2, with D unclear. The V gene lost 0 bases and the J gene lost 4 bases, with 6 bases spanning the gap. Germline V lookup: CDR1 LGHNA, CDR2 YNFKEQ. The CDR3 is 13 amino acids. The CDR3 bases are TGTGCCAGCAGCCAAGATTCTTTAGAGACCCAGTACTTC. Translated, it gives CASSQDSLETQYF.

This clonotype has only a few counts. The V and J genes are TRBV14 and TRBJ2-7; TRBD2 agrees at 7 bases. V lost 0 bases to trimming and J lost 0 bases; unmatched junction nucleotides: 2. The CDR3 contains 15 residues. Germline V gene lookup returns CDR1 SGHDN and CDR2 FVKESK. CDR3 loop: CASSQESGTSYEQYF. CDR3 in DNA: TGTGCCAGCAGCCAAGAAAGCGGGACCTCCTACGAGCAGTACTTC. Full variable domain (missing parts from reference TRBV14 and TRBJ2-7): EAGVTQFPSHSVIEKGQTVTLRCDPISGHDNLYWYRRVMGKEIKFLLHFVKESKQDESGMPNNRFLAERTGGTYSTLKVQPAELEDSGVYFCASSQESGTSYEQYFGPGTRLTVT.

The chain couples TRBV14 to TRBJ2-1, with D perhaps TRBD2 (6 bases). Looked up from germline, CDR1 is SGHDN and CDR2 is FVKESK. Trimming removed 1 base at V and 5 bases at J, with 18 bases between. CDR3 size: 17 residues. The CDR3 DNA reads TGTGCCAGCAGCCAAGGGTACTGGGACTTCCCCGACAATGAGCAGTTCTTC. Translation: CASSQGYWDFPDNEQFF.

In its sample, this clonotype was seen a few times. This sequence joins TRBV3-1 and TRBJ2-2; D not resolved. This CDR3 has 14 residues. The V end lost 3 bases, the J end lost 2 bases, and 7 bases lay between the germline ends. Germline values: CDR1 LGHDT, CDR2 YNNKEL (reference sequence). CDR3 in DNA: TGTGCCAGCAGCCATTCATTAAACACCGGGGAGCTGTTTTTT. Its protein product is CASSHSLNTGELFF.

The rearrangement joins TRBV28 to TRBJ2-5, with 7 bases fitting TRBD1. This CDR3 has 13 amino acids. V lost 2 bases and J lost 4; bases outside the gene matches: 1. The germline gives CDR1 MDHEN, CDR2 SYDVKM. The CDR3 DNA reads as TGTGCCAGCAGTTTAAGGGGGCCAGAGACCCAGTACTTC. The encoded protein is CASSLRGPETQYF.

J is TRBJ1-5 and V is TRBV20-1, with 10 nucleotides matching TRBD1. From germline, CDR1 is DFQATT and CDR2 SNEGSKA (reference sequence). This CDR3 has 16 amino acids. V was clipped by 6 bases and J by 1 base; unmatched bases: 9. DNA for the CDR3: TGCAGTGCGACCGGGACAGGGGTTTTGAGCAATCAGCCCCAGCATTTT. The encoded protein is CSATGTGVLSNQPQHF.

The V call is TRBV4-3, the J call TRBJ2-1; D is possibly TRBD2 (5 bases). The CDR3 extends over 16 amino acids. Germline CDR1 is LGHNA and CDR2 is YSLEER. Trimming pared 2 bases from V and 4 bases from J, leaving 15 bases between. CDR3 sequence (DNA): TGCGCCAGCAGCCAATTCTCGGGGAGAAAGTACAATGAGCAGTTCTTC. This gives the protein CASSQFSGRKYNEQFF.

The chain couples TRBV6-5 to TRBJ2-1; D unclear. Germline V lookup: CDR1 MNHEY, CDR2 SVGAGI. V was trimmed by 7 bases and J by 4 bases, leaving 8 bases between them. This CDR3 spans 12 amino acids. CDR3 sequence: CASMDWYNEQFF. DNA of the CDR3: TGTGCCAGCATGGATTGGTACAATGAGCAGTTCTTC.

This clonotype was detected ten times or more. The chain is built from TRBV5-6 and TRBJ1-3; TRBD1 agrees at 7 bases. J lost 0 bases, V lost 3 bases, and 18 bases had no gene match. The CDR3 covers 20 residues. From germline, CDR1 is SGHDT and CDR2 YYEEEE. The CDR3 loop is CASSYMWTGQPFISGNTIYF. The DNA of the CDR3 is TGTGCCAGCAGCTATATGTGGACAGGACAACCCTTCATCTCTGGAAACACCATATATTTT.

The V gene is TRBV11-2, the J gene TRBJ2-3; TRBD2 is a possible D gene (5 bases). There are 16 residues in the CDR3. The V end was cut by 2 bases, the J end by 4 bases, with 16 bases between. The germline V gene encodes CDR1 SGHAT and CDR2 FQNNGV. CDR3 nucleotide sequence: TGTGCCAGCAGCTTAAACTCCGGACTGACCGCAGATACGCAGTATTTT. Residues: CASSLNSGLTADTQYF.

V and J are TRBV6-2 or TRBV6-3 and TRBJ1-1; no clear D gene. V lost 0 bases to trimming and J lost 7 bases, with 12 bases between them. The CDR3 loop spans 14 amino acids. Germline V CDR1 and CDR2: MNHEY, SVGEGT. Written as DNA, the CDR3 is TGTGCCAGCAGTTACTCGATAGGAATTGGTGAAGCTTTCTTT. It specifies CASSYSIGIGEAFF.

The genes are TRBV18 and TRBJ2-1, with 7 positions matching TRBD1. Unmatched junction bases numbered 3, after V lost 3 bases and J lost 7 bases. Germline lookup yields CDR1 KGHSH and CDR2 LQKENI. The CDR3 has 13 amino acids. In DNA form, the CDR3 reads TGTGCCAGCTCACCTAACAGGGGTAATGAGCAGTTCTTC. This translates into CASSPNRGNEQFF.

This clonotype came up a few times. The junction departs from germline at one end; a sequencing error may be responsible. V is TRBV7-7 and J is TRBJ2-1, with a tentative D call TRBD1 (6 bases). CDR3 length equals 14 residues. In germline, CDR1 is SSHAT, CDR2 FNYEAQ (reference sequence). CDR3 amino acids: CASSPGQRNNEQFF. As DNA, the CDR3 is TGTGCTAGCAGCCCCGGACAGCGAAACAATGAGCAGTTCTTC.

This clonotype was seen once. The V gene is TRBV25-1, the J gene TRBJ1-6; D is perhaps TRBD1 (6 bases). Per the germline V gene, CDR1 is MGHDK and CDR2 is SYGVNS. The CDR3 is made up of 16 amino acids. Trimming removed 5 bases at V and 9 bases at J, with 20 bases between. The CDR3 nucleotides read TGTGCCAGCAGTAGCGCCAGGGGAATTGCCACTTCACCCCTCCACTTT. This translates into CASSSARGIATSPLHF.

This clonotype was seen a handful of times. CDR3 residues: CASSVTSWPYGYTF. The CDR3 DNA is TGTGCCAGCAGTGTGACCTCCTGGCCCTATGGCTACACCTTC. The J gene is TRBJ1-2, the V gene TRBV2; no clear D gene. The CDR3 consists of 14 residues. The V end was cut by 4 bases, the J end by 4 bases, with 13 bases between. The germline gives CDR1 SNHLY, CDR2 FYNNEI.

For the CDR3, the DNA is TGCAGCGTTGAAGGGCACAACACCGGGGAGCTGTTTTTT. Protein product: CSVEGHNTGELFF. The chain recombines TRBV29-1 with TRBJ2-2; no clear D. CDR1 and CDR2 from the germline V gene are SQVTM and ANQGSEA. The CDR3 sequence is 13 residues long. The V gene lost 1 base and the J gene lost 2 bases, with 5 bases spanning the gap.

The V call is TRBV12-5, the J call TRBJ2-5; D may be TRBD2 (5 bases). Germline lookup yields CDR1 LGHNT and CDR2 FRNRAP. The CDR3 is 13 residues long. V lost 4 bases and J 3 bases, leaving 9 bases between the germline ends. CDR3 DNA sequence: TGTGCTAGTGGTTCGTCCGGGAAAGAGACCCAGTACTTC. Protein sequence: CASGSSGKETQYF.

This clonotype was seen a handful of times. This rearrangement joins TRBV5-1 to TRBJ2-5; TRBD1 aligns across 10 bases. The length of the CDR3 is 15 residues. V dropped 3 bases and J dropped 5; count of bases not matched to a gene: 7. The germline CDR1 and CDR2 sequences are SGHRS and YFSETQ. The CDR3 DNA follows: TGCGCCAGCAGCTCGACAGGGGGCGGCACGGAGACCCAGTACTTC. This encodes CASSSTGGGTETQYF.

This clonotype was detected a few times. This chain joins TRBV12-3 or TRBV12-4 and TRBJ1-1; D is undetermined. V was pared by 0 bases and J by 6 bases, with 8 bases between. The CDR3 loop spans 13 amino acids. The CDR3 DNA sequence: TGTGCCAGCAGTTTAGCGCGGGCGGCTGAAGCTTTCTTT. Amino acids: CASSLARAAEAFF.

This chain connects TRBV7-9 to TRBJ2-1, with 7 bases lining up with TRBD1. Germline V gene data show CDR1 as SEHNR and CDR2 as FQNEAQ (reference sequence). This CDR3 contains 14 residues. The V gene end was trimmed by 4 bases and the J gene end by 2 bases; junction bases not matched to a gene: 2. CDR3 nucleotides: TGTGCCAGCAGCTGGGACAGCGCCTACAATGAGCAGTTCTTC. Its translation is CASSWDSAYNEQFF. The whole variable domain, filled in from reference TRBV7-9 and TRBJ2-1, reads DTGVSQNPRHKITKRGQNVTFRCDPISEHNRLYWYRQTLGQGPEFLTYFQNEAQLEKSRLLSDRFSAERPKGSFSTLEIQRTEQGDSAMYLCASSWDSAYNEQFFGPGTRLTVL.

The CDR3 loop reads CSALPSGRVYEQYF. The CDR3 DNA reads as TGCAGTGCTTTACCTAGCGGGAGAGTATACGAGCAGTACTTC. The chain recombines TRBV20-1 with TRBJ2-7; TRBD2 matches 10 bases. Looked up from germline, CDR1 is DFQATT and CDR2 is SNEGSKA (reference sequence). The CDR3 is made up of 14 amino acids. J was trimmed by 4 bases and V by 5 bases; bases with no gene match: 8.

The rearrangement links TRBV6-5 to TRBJ2-2; tentatively, D is TRBD1 (6 bases). Germline CDR1 and CDR2: MNHEY and SVGAGI. The CDR3 spans 15 residues. V lost 0 bases to trimming and J lost 4 bases, with 9 bases between them. CDR3: CASSYSPGATGELFF. The CDR3, as DNA: TGTGCCAGCAGTTACTCGCCAGGGGCCACCGGGGAGCTGTTTTTT.